The 11 T cell receptor beta chains in this list originate from one sample, sequenced in a study of blood T cell repertoires in COVID-19. TCRdb's copy holds only in-frame clones and misses some; the assay was immunoSEQ multiplex PCR. Of a few hundred thousand clones in the sample, roughly four fifths were seen once. Sequencing used PBMCs or T cells enriched from blood (not recorded which). These receptors were obtained from a man aged 30-40 years with acute COVID-19.

The V call is TRBV10-3, the J call TRBJ2-3; 10 positions match TRBD2. The trim removed 4 bases at V and 2 bases at J, leaving 9 bases unmatched. Germline CDR1 is ENHRY and CDR2 is SYGVKD. This CDR3 has 17 amino acids. CDR3 region: CAISGLAGASLTDTQYF. The DNA for the CDR3 is TGTGCCATCAGTGGGCTAGCGGGGGCCTCACTCACAGATACGCAGTATTTT.

The chain recombines TRBV11-2 with TRBJ2-1; 10 bases map to TRBD2. The CDR3 runs to 16 residues. Germline V CDR1 and CDR2: SGHAT, FQNNGV. V gave up 5 bases and J gave up 1 base; unmatched junction bases: 5. CDR3 in amino acids: CASSPPSGSSYNEQFF. DNA for the CDR3: TGTGCCAGCAGCCCCCCTAGCGGGAGTTCCTACAATGAGCAGTTCTTC.

This chain links TRBV6-5 with TRBJ1-4, with no clear D. Germline V lookup: CDR1 MNHEY, CDR2 SVGAGI. This CDR3 comprises 15 residues. V dropped 5 bases and J dropped 5 bases, with 15 bases sitting between them. The CDR3 sequence is CASSPRLLFNEKLFF. The CDR3 bases are TGTGCCAGCAGTCCACGACTCCTCTTCAATGAAAAACTGTTTTTT.

CDR3: CASSSPDMDGYTF. For the CDR3, the DNA is TGTGCCAGCAGCTCCCCCGACATGGATGGCTACACCTTC. V is TRBV7-9 and J is TRBJ1-2; D not resolved. The V end lost 4 bases, the J end lost 6 bases, and 12 bases lay between the germline ends. Germline assignment: CDR1 SEHNR and CDR2 FQNEAQ (reference sequence). This CDR3 comprises 13 residues. The full variable domain, its missing parts supplied by reference TRBV7-9 and TRBJ1-2, is DTGVSQNPRHKITKRGQNVTFRCDPISEHNRLYWYRQTLGQGPEFLTYFQNEAQLEKSRLLSDRFSAERPKGSFSTLEIQRTEQGDSAMYLCASSSPDMDGYTFGSGTRLTVV.

The chain joins TRBV27 to TRBJ1-3; D remains ambiguous. The V gene's germline CDR1 is MNHEY and CDR2 SMNVEV (reference sequence). Trimming cost V 2 bases and J 0 bases, with 11 bases left between them. The length of the CDR3 is 16 residues. CDR3 bases: TGTGCCAGCAGTTTAGAGGAGCCGAGCTCTGGAAACACCATATATTTT. Amino acids: CASSLEEPSSGNTIYF.

The V and J genes are TRBV5-4 and TRBJ2-7, with a tentative D call TRBD1 (6 bases). The V gene's germline CDR1 is SGHNT and CDR2 YYREEE (reference sequence). Trimming stripped 0 bases from V and 2 bases from J, with 12 bases between. This CDR3 has 15 residues. CDR3 amino acids: CASSLEQGLTYEQYV. CDR3 coding DNA: TGTGCCAGCAGCTTGGAGCAGGGGCTCACCTACGAGCAGTACGTC.

The chain links TRBV27 to TRBJ1-2; 9 nucleotides align to TRBD1. Germline CDR1 MNHEY, CDR2 SMNVEV (reference sequence). The CDR3 totals 15 residues. V was clipped by 6 bases and J by 4 bases; unmatched bases: 9. The CDR3 bases are TGTGCCAGCAGCTCACAGGGGGCCTCGCTCTATGGCTACACCTTC. This sequence encodes CASSSQGASLYGYTF.

J is TRBJ2-6 and V is TRBV5-1; weak D call: TRBD2 (5 bases). Trimming took 0 bases from V and 4 from J, leaving 14 bases between them. This CDR3 comprises 17 residues. Germline CDR1 reads SGHRS; CDR2 reads YFSETQ. The CDR3 loop is CASSLAGLSIGANVLTF. The DNA for the CDR3 is TGCGCCAGCAGCTTGGCCGGACTCTCCATCGGGGCCAACGTCCTGACTTTC.

This clone was seen just once. This CDR3 is CASRDRNTDTQYF. DNA of the CDR3: TGTGCCAGTCGGGACAGGAACACAGATACGCAGTATTTT. The chain combines TRBV6-5 with TRBJ2-3; 8 nucleotides line up with TRBD1. The CDR3 spans 13 residues. Germline CDR1 reads MNHEY; CDR2 reads SVGAGI. The V segment lost 9 bases and the J segment 2 bases; nucleotides outside the gene matches: 4.

The chain has TRBV13 and TRBJ2-1; 15 positions agree with TRBD2. Germline V gives CDR1 PRHDT, CDR2 FYEKMQ (reference sequence). J was trimmed by 2 bases and V by 4 bases; bases with no gene match: 9. The CDR3 is made up of 19 amino acids. The CDR3 DNA follows: TGTGCCAGCAGCTCGCCCGGGACTAGCGGGAGGTGGGCCTACAATGAGCAGTTCTTC. Translating it yields CASSSPGTSGRWAYNEQFF.

This clone was counted a single time. The chain combines TRBV12-3 or TRBV12-4 with TRBJ1-1; unclear D gene. Trimming left V 6 bases short and J 11 bases short, with 13 bases between. The CDR3 loop spans 11 amino acids. The CDR3: CASSRAGRAFF. The CDR3 nucleotides are TGTGCCAGCAGCCGGGCGGGCCGGGCTTTCTTT.